This section outlines one T cell receptor beta chain sequence together with its context. This record comes from a study of blood T cell repertoires in COVID-19. Background on the study: Acute and convalescent COVID-19 samples came from the United States, Italy and Spain. PBMCs, B-cell-depleted T cells, or T cells were the source of the cDNA or gDNA that made up the material.

This CDR3 has 15 amino acids. Between the trimmed V and J ends, which lost 0 bases and 10 bases, there was a span of 16 bases. CDR1 is SGDLS and CDR2 is YYNGEE in the germline V gene. In the authors' workflow: By means of reference gene primer amplification, nucleated cell counts were estimated. Generated by immunoSEQ multiplex PCR, the TCRdb table keeps only in-frame clones and is missing some. That table is the source of V, J and clone size, and D and trimming were worked out from the DNA. The data show over 20,000 clones, with more than 75% seen just once and roughly a quarter held by the top ten.

The source is a human donor with active COVID-19. The donor label of this sample is uncertain. The rearrangement links TRBV9 to TRBJ1-4; possibly TRBD1 for D (6 bases). The sample taken for sequencing was peripheral blood. This CDR3 is CASSVGGDSRGKLFF. CDR3 DNA: TGTGCCAGCAGCGTAGGAGGTGACAGCAGGGGAAAACTGTTTTTT.